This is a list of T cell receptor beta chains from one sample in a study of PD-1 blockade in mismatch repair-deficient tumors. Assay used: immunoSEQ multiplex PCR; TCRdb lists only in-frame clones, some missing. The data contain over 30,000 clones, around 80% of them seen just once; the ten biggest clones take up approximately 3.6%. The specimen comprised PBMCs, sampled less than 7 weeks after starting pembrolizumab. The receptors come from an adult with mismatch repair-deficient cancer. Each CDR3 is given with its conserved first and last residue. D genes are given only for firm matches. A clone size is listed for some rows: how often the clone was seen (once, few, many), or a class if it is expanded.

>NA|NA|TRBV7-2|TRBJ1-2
TGTGCCAGCAGCCAGTGGGGGCCTGGCTACACCTTC
CASSQWGPGYTF
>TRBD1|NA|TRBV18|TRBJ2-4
TGTGCCAGCTCACCACCGGTAGAGCAGGGGGCATACATTCAGTACTTC
CASSPPVEQGAYIQYF
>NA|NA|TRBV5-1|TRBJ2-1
TGCGCCAGCAGCCGCCACAGGGAAAGCTACAATGAGCAGTTCTTC
CASSRHRESYNEQFF
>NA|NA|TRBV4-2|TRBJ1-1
TGTGCCAGCAGCCAACCAGGAATCACTGAAGCTTTCTTT
CASSQPGITEAFF
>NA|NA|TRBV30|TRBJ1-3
TGTGCCTGGAGTGTTTCCTACAGCTATCTAACAAACACCATATATTTT
CAWSVSYSYLTNTIYF
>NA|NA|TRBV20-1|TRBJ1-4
TGCAGTGCTCTTGACCCAATTCGGGTGTTTTTT
CSALDPIRVFF
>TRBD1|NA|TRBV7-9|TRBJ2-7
TGTGCCAGCAGCTCTCCGGGACAGGGAATATACGAGCAGTACTTC
CASSSPGQGIYEQYF
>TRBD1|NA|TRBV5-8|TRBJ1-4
TGTGCCAGCAGCTTGGTAACAGGGGGCGAAAAACTGTTTTTT
CASSLVTGGEKLFF
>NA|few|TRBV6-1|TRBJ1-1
TGTGCCAGCAGTGCACAGCTGAACACTGAAGCTTTCTTT
CASSAQLNTEAFF
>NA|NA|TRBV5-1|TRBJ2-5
TGCGCCAGCAGCACAAGGAGGAGTCAAGAGACCCAGTACTTC
CASSTRRSQETQYF
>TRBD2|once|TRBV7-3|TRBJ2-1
TGTGCCAGCAGCTTCCTGACTAGCGGGAGGGGGGAGCAGTTCTTC
CASSFLTSGRGEQFF
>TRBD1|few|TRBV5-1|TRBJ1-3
TGCGCCAGCAGCGCCCGGACAGGGGGCTACTCTGGAAACACCATATATTTT
CASSARTGGYSGNTIYF
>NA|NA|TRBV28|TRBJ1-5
TGTGCCAGCACCCTCCCCAGGGGACCCCAGCATTTT
CASTLPRGPQHF
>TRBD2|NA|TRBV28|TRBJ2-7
TGTGCCAGCAGTTTGATGCGGACTAGCGGGAGGGGCCCCTCCTACGAGCAGTACTTC
CASSLMRTSGRGPSYEQYF
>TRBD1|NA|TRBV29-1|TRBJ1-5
TGCAGCGTTGCAGGGGGCGGTCAGCCCCAGCATTTT
CSVAGGGQPQHF
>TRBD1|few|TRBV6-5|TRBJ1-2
TGTGCCAGCAGCCCCTCGGGACAGGGGGCAAATGGCTACACCTTC
CASSPSGQGANGYTF
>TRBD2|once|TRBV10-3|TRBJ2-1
TGTGCCATCAGTGAGCCTGGGACTAGCGGGAGGGGGCAGTTCTTC
CAISEPGTSGRGQFF
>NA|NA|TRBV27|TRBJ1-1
TGTGCCAGCAGTTTATTGGGCAGTTGGACTGAAGCTTTCTTT
CASSLLGSWTEAFF
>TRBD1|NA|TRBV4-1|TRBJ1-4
TGCGCCAGCAGCCAAGGGCAGGGGGCTGGTAATGAAAAACTGTTTTTT
CASSQGQGAGNEKLFF
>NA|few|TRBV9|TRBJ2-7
TGTGCCAGCAGCGTAGGAGGATCGGGAGCCACCTACGAGCAGTACTTC
CASSVGGSGATYEQYF
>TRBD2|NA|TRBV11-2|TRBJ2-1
TGTGCCAGCAGCTTAGGGGGACTAGCGGAGCAGTTCTTC
CASSLGGLAEQFF
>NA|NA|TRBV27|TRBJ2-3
TGTGCCAGCAGTTTAGGCGGAGGCAGGTTGGATACGCAGTATTTT
CASSLGGGRLDTQYF